This T cell receptor (beta chain) was identified during a study of blood T cell repertoires in COVID-19 (dated by TCRdb to 2018 to 2020). In the study overall: Samples covering the acute and convalescent phases of COVID-19 were provided by collaborators in the United States, Italy and Spain. The prospective study material was composed of cDNA or gDNA derived from T cells, B-cell-depleted T cells, or PBMCs. Deeply sampled blood TCRbeta repertoires from subjects exposed to, actively infected with, or recovered from COVID-19 were included in the dataset. The repertoires were made available in a free public database intended to serve as a resource for research on the immune response to SARS-CoV-2. Samples were obtained from the ongoing ImmuneRACE study (first 160 participants) and from over 1,000 subjects provided by 6 global collaborators. Nearly every sample came with metadata listing a de-identified subject ID, COVID-19 status, age in years and sex. HLA class I and class II types, where available, came from metadata supplied by the sample provider rather than from assay-based typing. Results the study describes overall, beyond this receptor: How much clinical and demographic metadata was included differed by source and by participant, and the metadata was provided uncurated.

Comment on this clone: What this receptor recognizes is not known. Base qualities are not at hand, and no much larger clone is one base apart.

Whole blood was collected in K2EDTA tubes by collaborating institutions according to the institutions' own protocols. For TCRbeta analysis, collaborators shipped samples as frozen whole blood, isolated PBMCs, or DNA extracted from either of those sample types. TCRbeta CDR3 regions were amplified from genomic DNA using the immunoSEQ Assay, a bias-controlled multiplex PCR. The paper's data handling went like this. Nucleated cell counts per sample were estimated from amplification of reference gene primers within the assay. To quantify the absolute abundance of each unique TCRbeta CDR3 rearrangement, sequence reads were collapsed and filtered. Productive Simpson clonality was computed per sample as the square root of Simpson's diversity index over productive rearrangements. TCRdb retrieved this table from immuneACCESS and kept in-frame rearrangements only. Not all clones are present; in checked studies, unresolved V genes account for under half, and no reason is known for the remainder. From that table come the V and J calls and clone size; the DNA was used to work out D and trimming. In all, the sample holds fewer than 400,000 clones, and around 83% of those were seen once. The top ten constitute just under 3% of the sample.

This clonotype was obtained from a man aged 25 to 40 with active or convalescent COVID-19. Sequenced material: peripheral blood.

The encoded CDR3 is CASSIGIAGEQYF. The DNA sequence reads TGTGCCAGTAGTATTGGGATAGCGGGTGAGCAGTACTTC. The sequence is built from TRBV19 and TRBJ2-7, with 7 bases aligning to TRBD2. Including the terminal cysteine and phenylalanine, the CDR3 comprises 13 residues. Solely the CDR3 DNA is kept, with 39 bases framed from the first base. Trimming leaves V shorter by 3 bases and J shorter by 7 bases, with the junction holding 6 bases beyond the gene matches. According to the germline V gene (reference sequence), CDR1 reads LNHDA and CDR2 reads SQIVND.